The source of this T cell receptor (beta chain) is a study of T cell repertoires in cytomegalovirus infection. About the research overall: Through public TCR beta signatures, both CMV infection and matching HLA type were indicated.

Study outcomes and limitations: Summed frequency of public TCR beta families distinguished CMV carriers with the relevant HLA. The ex vivo response showed dominance by HLA-C-restricted CMV-specific TCR beta clonotypes.

TCRdb re-derived calls from the reads in MiXCR, one entry per CDR3 protein. The sample lists under 200,000 distinct CDR3 sequences; about a sixth were seen once. With regard to this clonotype: Its cognate antigen is unknown.

The germline V gene has CDR1 SGHVS and CDR2 FNYEAQ. With 3 bases clipped from V and 5 bases from J, the junction kept 12 bases outside the gene matches. This CDR3 spans 18 amino acids. This clonotype was sampled from a human donor in good health (CMV status not recorded). Some clones in this sample may be carry-over from other donors' samples. Sequencing was done on a sample of CD8+ T cells from PBMCs. The V call is TRBV7-6, the J call TRBJ2-1; 11 nucleotides line up with TRBD2. In DNA form, the CDR3 reads TGTGCCAGCAGCTTCTCCCCCACGACTAGCGGGAATGACAATGAGCAGTTCTTC. This sequence encodes CASSFSPTTSGNDNEQFF. Full variable domain (missing parts from reference TRBV7-6 and TRBJ2-1): GAGVSQSPRYKVTKRGQDVALRCDPISGHVSLYWYRQALGQGPEFLTYFNYEAQQDKSGLPNDRFSAERPEGSISTLTIQRTEQRDSAMYRCASSFSPTTSGNDNEQFFGPGTRLTVL.